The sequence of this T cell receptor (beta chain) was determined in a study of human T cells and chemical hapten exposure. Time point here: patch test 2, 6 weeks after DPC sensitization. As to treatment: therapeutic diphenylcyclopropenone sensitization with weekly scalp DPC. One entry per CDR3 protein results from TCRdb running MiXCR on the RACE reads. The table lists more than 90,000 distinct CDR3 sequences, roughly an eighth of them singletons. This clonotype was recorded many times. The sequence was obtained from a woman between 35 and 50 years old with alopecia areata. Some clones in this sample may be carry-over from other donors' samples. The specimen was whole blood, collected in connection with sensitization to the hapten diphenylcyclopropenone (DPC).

In nucleotides, the CDR3 is TGTGCCAGCAGGGGGCCTGGGGCGGTGGTTGAGCAGTTCTTC. It translates to CASRGPGAVVEQFF. The V call is TRBV6-1, the J call TRBJ2-1, with a tentative D call TRBD1 (5 bases). The CDR3 loop spans 14 amino acids. Germline V gene lookup returns CDR1 MNHNS and CDR2 SASEGT. Trimming shortened V by 6 bases and J by 9 bases, and 18 bases separated the two germline ends.